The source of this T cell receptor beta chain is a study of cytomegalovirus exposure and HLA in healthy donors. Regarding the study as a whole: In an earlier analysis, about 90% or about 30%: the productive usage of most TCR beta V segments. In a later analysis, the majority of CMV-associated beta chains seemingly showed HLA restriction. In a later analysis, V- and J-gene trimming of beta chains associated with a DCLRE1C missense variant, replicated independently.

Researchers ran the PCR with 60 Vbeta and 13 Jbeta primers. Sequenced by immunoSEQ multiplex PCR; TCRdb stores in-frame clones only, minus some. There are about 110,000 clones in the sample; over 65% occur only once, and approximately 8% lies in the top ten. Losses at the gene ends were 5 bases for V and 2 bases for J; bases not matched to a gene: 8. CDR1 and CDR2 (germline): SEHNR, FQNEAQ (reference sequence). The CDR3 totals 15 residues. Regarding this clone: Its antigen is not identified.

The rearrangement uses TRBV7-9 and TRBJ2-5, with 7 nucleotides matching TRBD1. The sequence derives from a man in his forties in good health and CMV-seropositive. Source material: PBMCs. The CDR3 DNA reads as TGTGCCAGCAGCCCCGGGACAGCGTATCAAGAGACCCAGTACTTC. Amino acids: CASSPGTAYQETQYF.